This TCR beta chain was sequenced for a study of shared clonotypes between healthy human individuals. Germline V gene data show CDR1 as SGHAT and CDR2 as FQNNGV. The length of the CDR3 is 15 residues. After removal of 7 bases from V and 1 base from J, the junction contained 9 bases not matched to a gene. General study points: Non-shared clonotypes showed lower generation probabilities than clonotypes common to all four donors.

Sequenced by immunoSEQ multiplex PCR; TCRdb stores in-frame clones only, minus some. This table holds fewer than 850,000 clones, roughly 70% found once. There were only Caucasian adults among the donors, and all lived in Nashville, Tennessee. As to this clone: The antigen is unknown.

The chain has TRBV11-2 and TRBJ1-1, with 7 bases that match TRBD1. The material sequenced was memory CD4+ T cells sorted from blood. Subset here: CD45RA-negative fraction. The sequence derives from a woman under 40 in good health. The CDR3 coding sequence is TGTGCCAGCAACGGACGCGGGACAGAGAACACTGAAGCTTTCTTT. Its protein is CASNGRGTENTEAFF.